The clone carrying this T cell receptor (beta chain) was detected many times. Its antigen is as yet unknown. The data belong to a study of CD8+CD57+ T cells in acquired aplastic anemia. Study-wide background: The DNA of sorted CD4+ and CD8+ cells averaged approximately 3.4 ug. Average CD4+ read depth in healthy donors was some 11 million reads. Study-wide findings and caveats: Controls did not differ significantly from patients in CD8+ Simpson's diversity. Overlap between patients and controls comprised roughly 28 CD8+ CDR3 sequences.

Germline assignment: CDR1 MDHEN and CDR2 SYDVKM. The CDR3 length is 14 residues. With 6 bases removed from V and 3 bases from J, the gap between germline ends came to 15 bases. TCR beta VDJ and CDR3 were profiled, and genomic DNA was the template. TCRdb called the reads again in MiXCR, with one record for every CDR3 protein. This sample has about 210,000 distinct CDR3 sequences, with about 59% found just once. Material: sorted CD4+, CD8+, or CD8+CD57+ T cells (not recorded which) from PBMCs. The sequence was collected from a human donor in good health. The chain has TRBV28 and TRBJ2-7; D may be TRBD2 (5 bases). This chain's CDR3 is CASSLRGPYYEQYF. CDR3 sequence (DNA): TGTGCCAGCAGCCTAAGAGGGCCGTACTACGAGCAGTACTTC.